This T cell receptor (beta chain) was recovered during a study of identical twins. TCRdb used MiXCR to reprocess the 5' RACE reads, holding one entry per CDR3 protein. The sample yields about 520,000 distinct CDR3 sequences, 20% to 25% seen once. Notes on the study in general: The more abundant beta clonotypes in cord blood had fewer insertions, and memory repertoires did not show this.

With respect to this clonotype: Its antigen is still unknown.

This same sample was also part of a study on T cells expressing NK-cell markers. That investigation notes: An anti-gamma-delta TCR antibody was added in several experiments. It restricted sorting to alpha-beta TCR-expressing T cells.

This sequence was found in a young woman in good health. What was sequenced was CD4+ T cells sorted from blood.

The CDR3 is CSAPAARVPGANVLTF. Written as DNA, the CDR3 is TGCAGTGCTCCTGCCGCGAGAGTCCCGGGGGCCAACGTCCTGACTTTC. The chain recombines TRBV20-1 with TRBJ2-6; D remains ambiguous. CDR3 length: 16 residues. Germline loops: CDR1 DFQATT, CDR2 SNEGSKA (reference sequence). Trimming cost V 5 bases and J 4 bases, with 18 bases left between them.